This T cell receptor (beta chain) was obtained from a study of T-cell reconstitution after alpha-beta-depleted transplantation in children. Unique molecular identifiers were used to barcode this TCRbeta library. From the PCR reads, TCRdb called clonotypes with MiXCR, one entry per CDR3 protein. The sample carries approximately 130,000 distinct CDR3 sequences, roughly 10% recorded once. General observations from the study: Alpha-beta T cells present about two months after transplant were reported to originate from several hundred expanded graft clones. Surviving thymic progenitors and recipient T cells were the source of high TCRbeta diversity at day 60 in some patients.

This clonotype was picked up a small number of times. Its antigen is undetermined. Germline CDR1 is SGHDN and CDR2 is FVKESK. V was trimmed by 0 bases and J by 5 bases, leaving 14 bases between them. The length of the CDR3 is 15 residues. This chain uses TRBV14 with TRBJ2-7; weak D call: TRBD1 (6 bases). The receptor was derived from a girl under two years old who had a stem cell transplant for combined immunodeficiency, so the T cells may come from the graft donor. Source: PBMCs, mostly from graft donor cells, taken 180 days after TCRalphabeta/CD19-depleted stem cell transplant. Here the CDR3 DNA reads TGTGCCAGCAGCCAAGATTGGGGCTACAGGGACGAGCAGTACTTC. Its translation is CASSQDWGYRDEQYF.